A single sample gave rise to the 18 T cell receptor beta chains below, sequenced in a study of cytomegalovirus exposure and HLA in healthy donors. 13 Jbeta primers and 60 Vbeta primers were used for the PCR. Sequenced by immunoSEQ multiplex PCR; TCRdb stores in-frame clones only, minus some. This table holds about 280,000 clones, 70% to 90% found once. The sequencing sample was made of PBMCs. Receptors originate from a woman between 18 and 29 years old in good health and CMV-seronegative.

The rearrangement uses TRBV11-1 and TRBJ1-5, with D perhaps TRBD1 (6 bases). V lost 4 bases and J 2 bases, leaving 6 bases between the germline ends. Germline values: CDR1 SGHAT, CDR2 FQDESV (reference sequence). The CDR3 has 13 amino acids. CDR3 DNA sequence: TGTGCCAGCAGCTACAGGGGCAATCAGCCCCAGCATTTT. Its translation is CASSYRGNQPQHF.

Notes on this clone: A junction boundary mismatches the germline segment, possibly from a read error. The genes are TRBV4-2 and TRBJ2-1; 8 bases map to TRBD2. This CDR3 spans 16 amino acids. Germline loops: CDR1 LGHNA, CDR2 YNFKEQ. CDR3 sequence (DNA): TGTGCCAGCAGCAAAGAGTCCGGGACTAGAGACAATGAGCAGTTCTTC. Residues: CASSKESGTRDNEQFF.

This rearrangement joins TRBV7-2 to TRBJ1-5, with D unresolved. V lost 5 bases and J lost 11, with 16 bases in between. Germline CDR1 is SGHTA and CDR2 is FQGNSA. This CDR3 spans 13 amino acids. CDR3 DNA sequence: TGTGCCAGCAGCCCCGTGCAACCCGGTGCCCAGCATTTT. This translates into CASSPVQPGAQHF.

This chain joins TRBV4-1 and TRBJ1-1; D may be TRBD1 (6 bases). The V end lost 3 bases, the J end lost 4 bases, and 15 bases lay between the germline ends. The germline gives CDR1 MGHRA, CDR2 YSYEKL. This CDR3 has 15 residues. CDR3 amino acids: CASSQGEGGRTEAFF. The CDR3 DNA sequence: TGCGCCAGCAGCCAGGGGGAGGGGGGGCGCACTGAAGCTTTCTTT.

As to this clone: As the CDR3 is not closed by the conserved phenylalanine or tryptophan, this likely results from a read error. This chain joins TRBV6-1 and TRBJ2-7, with a weak D call TRBD1 (5 bases). CDR3 length equals 14 residues. Germline assignment: CDR1 MNHNS and CDR2 SASEGT. Deletions cut 5 bases from V and 2 bases from J, with 13 bases between. The CDR3 here is CASSPQGSAYEQYL. The CDR3 coding sequence is TGTGCCAGCAGTCCGCAGGGCTCGGCCTACGAGCAGTACCTC.

This CDR3 reads CASSLLTGGNNEQFF. The CDR3 DNA reads as TGTGCCAGCAGCTTGCTGACGGGGGGGAATAATGAGCAGTTCTTC. The V call is TRBV5-4, the J call TRBJ2-1; 8 bases line up with TRBD2. This CDR3 is built from 15 residues. Unmatched junction bases numbered 7, after V lost 1 base and J lost 7 bases. Germline V CDR1 and CDR2: SGHNT, YYREEE (reference sequence). Using reference TRBV5-4 and TRBJ2-1 for the parts outside the CDR3, the full variable domain is ETGVTQSPTHLIKTRGQQVTLRCSSQSGHNTVSWYQQALGQGPQFIFQYYREEENGRGNFPPRFSGLQFPNYSSELNVNALELDDSALYLCASSLLTGGNNEQFFGPGTRLTVL.

Notes on this clone: The junction shows a germline mismatch at one end, possibly a read error. This chain uses TRBV5-1 with TRBJ1-6; D is unclear. The CDR3 spans 13 residues. From germline, CDR1 is SGHRS and CDR2 YFSETQ. CDR3 loop: CASSPDGNSPLHF. The CDR3, as DNA: TGCGCCAGCAGCCCGGACGGGAATTCCCCCCTCCACTTT.

This chain joins TRBV7-8 and TRBJ1-6; 10 bases are shared with TRBD1. This CDR3 contains 20 residues. Trimming removed 5 bases from V and 0 bases from J; junction bases left unmatched: 13. Germline values: CDR1 SGHVS, CDR2 FQNEAQ. The CDR3 nucleotides read TGTGCCAGCAGCCCTACCGACAGGGGGCCATCCAGCTCCTATAATTCACCCCTCCACTTT. Protein: CASSPTDRGPSSSYNSPLHF.

This chain connects TRBV19 to TRBJ1-2, with a tentative D call TRBD1 (6 bases). The germline gives CDR1 LNHDA, CDR2 SQIVND (reference sequence). The CDR3 length is 16 residues. The V and J ends lost 3 bases and 3 bases respectively, with 17 bases between them. The CDR3 coding sequence is TGTGCCAGTAGTATTATGGAAGGGACACTCTACTATGGCTACACCTTC. Translating gives CASSIMEGTLYYGYTF.

The chain recombines TRBV7-8 with TRBJ2-2; D not certain. Trimming took off 6 bases at V and 2 bases at J, with 19 bases between the two ends. The germline V gene encodes CDR1 SGHVS and CDR2 FQNEAQ. The CDR3 is 17 residues long. The CDR3 sequence: CASRPTPHLINTGELFF. As DNA, the CDR3 is TGTGCCAGCAGACCGACACCACACCTGATCAACACCGGGGAGCTGTTTTTT.

Notes on this clone: One end of the junction fails to match germline, which may point to a read error. The genes are TRBV7-9 and TRBJ2-5, with a tentative D call TRBD1 (6 bases). In germline, CDR1 is SEHNR, CDR2 FQNEAQ (reference sequence). This CDR3 is built from 14 residues. The CDR3, as DNA: TGTTCCAGCAGCGGCTGGACAGATCAAGAGACCCAGTACTTC. It specifies CSSSGWTDQETQYF.

The sample holds one count of this clone. The V gene is TRBV11-2, the J gene TRBJ2-1; the D gene is possibly TRBD1 (5 bases). The CDR3 covers 15 residues. The germline V gene encodes CDR1 SGHAT and CDR2 FQNNGV. Trimming took off 2 bases at V and 4 bases at J, with 12 bases between the two ends. CDR3 DNA: TGTGCCAGCAGCTTATCCCAGGGCCCGTACAATGAGCAGTTCTTC. Its protein is CASSLSQGPYNEQFF.

V gene TRBV4-2 combines with J gene TRBJ1-2; D remains ambiguous. The CDR3 totals 12 residues. CDR1 is LGHNA, CDR2 YNFKEQ, per germline. The ends were cut back, 0 bases at V and 5 bases at J, with 4 bases in the middle. The DNA of the CDR3 is TGTGCCAGCAGCCAAGACAGTTATGGCTACACCTTC. This translates into CASSQDSYGYTF.

The chain has TRBV5-1 and TRBJ2-1; tentative D call: TRBD2 (6 bases). V shed 6 bases and J shed 8 bases, with 18 bases lying between them. CDR1 and CDR2 (germline): SGHRS, YFSETQ. The CDR3 totals 14 residues. Written as DNA, the CDR3 is TGCGCCAGCACGGTACTAGCCGAGGCGTATGAGCAGTTCTTC. Its protein is CASTVLAEAYEQFF.

The CDR3 DNA sequence: TGTGCCAGCAGCTCCCCCGGGAGGGCCGCGACCTCCTACAATGAGCAGTTCTTC. It yields the protein CASSSPGRAATSYNEQFF. The genes are TRBV9 and TRBJ2-1; the match to TRBD2 covers 8 bases. This CDR3 has 18 residues. Trimming took 4 bases from V and 0 from J; bases not matched to a gene: 12. Germline V CDR1 and CDR2: SGDLS, YYNGEE.

This chain joins TRBV2 and TRBJ2-1; TRBD2 matches 7 bases. Germline V CDR1 and CDR2: SNHLY, FYNNEI. Unmatched junction bases numbered 16, after V lost 8 bases and J lost 9 bases. The CDR3 has 15 amino acids. CDR3 loop: CASWVLAAPRGEQFF. The CDR3 DNA sequence: TGTGCCAGCTGGGTTCTAGCGGCGCCTCGGGGTGAGCAGTTCTTC.

V usage is TRBV2 and J usage is TRBJ2-1, with 9 nucleotides matching TRBD1. J lost 10 bases, V lost 5 bases, and 12 bases had no gene match. The germline V gene has CDR1 SNHLY and CDR2 FYNNEI. This CDR3 has 15 residues. The chain's CDR3 is CASSSRTGALIEQFF. For the CDR3, the DNA is TGTGCCAGCAGTTCTCGGACAGGGGCCCTAATAGAGCAGTTCTTC.

CDR3 in DNA: TGTGCCAGCAGCTCCAAACAGGACTACAATGAGCAGTTCTTC. Protein: CASSSKQDYNEQFF. The rearrangement uses TRBV13 and TRBJ2-1, with D maybe TRBD1 (5 bases). The CDR3 is made up of 14 amino acids. Trimming took off 4 bases at V and 3 bases at J, with 10 bases between the two ends. Germline values: CDR1 PRHDT, CDR2 FYEKMQ (reference sequence).